This TCR beta chain came from a study of blood T cell repertoires in COVID-19. As for the study in general: The analysed material was cDNA or gDNA that came from T cells, B-cell-depleted T cells, or PBMCs.

The CDR3 contains 12 residues. Germline V gene data show CDR1 as SGHNT and CDR2 as YYREEE (reference sequence). Trimming removed 0 bases at V and 5 bases at J, with 4 bases between. Original processing methods: Amplifying reference gene primers gave estimates of nucleated cell counts. Libraries were prepared by immunoSEQ multiplex PCR; TCRdb keeps only in-frame clonotypes and omits some of them. V, J and clone size are taken as reported in that table, and D and trimming were inferred from the DNA itself. The profile covers more than 30,000 clones, with about nine tenths appearing a single time and 24% taken by the ten largest.

The sample consisted of peripheral blood. The chain joins TRBV5-4 to TRBJ2-3, with D unresolved. The TCR was taken from a man in his fifties with active or convalescent COVID-19. CDR3 DNA: TGTGCCAGCAGCTTGGACATAGATACGCAGTATTTT. As protein: CASSLDIDTQYF.